The following is a T cell receptor (beta chain) sequence with its context. The sample originates from a study of blood T cell repertoires in COVID-19. V dropped 2 bases and J dropped 5; count of bases not matched to a gene: 8. Germline values: CDR1 KGHDR, CDR2 SFDVKD. The CDR3 length is 17 residues. As processed by the authors: Estimated nucleated cell counts came from reference gene primer amplification. Some clones are missing from TCRdb's copy, which holds only in-frame ones; the method was immunoSEQ multiplex PCR. V and J calls and clone size follow that table, whereas D and trimming were derived from the DNA. This table has roughly 270,000 clones, around 85% appearing once.

The chain carries TRBV24-1 and TRBJ2-7; 13 bases are a match to TRBD2. This clonotype was obtained from a man aged 50-59 years with active or convalescent COVID-19. Sequences were obtained from peripheral blood. The CDR3 bases are TGTGCCACCAGTGATTATCCGGGACTAGCGGGACTGAACGAGCAGTACTTC. Protein: CATSDYPGLAGLNEQYF.